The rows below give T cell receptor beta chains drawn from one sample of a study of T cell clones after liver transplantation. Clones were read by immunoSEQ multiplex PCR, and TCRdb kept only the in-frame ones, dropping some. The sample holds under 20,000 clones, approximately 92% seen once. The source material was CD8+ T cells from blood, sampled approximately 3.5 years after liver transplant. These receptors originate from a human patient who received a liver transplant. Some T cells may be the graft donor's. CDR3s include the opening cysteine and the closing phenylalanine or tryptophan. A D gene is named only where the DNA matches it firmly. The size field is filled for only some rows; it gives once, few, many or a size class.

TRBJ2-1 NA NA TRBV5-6 TGTGCCAGCAGCTTTTCCTTCTCCTACAATGAGCAGTTCTTC CASSFSFSYNEQFF
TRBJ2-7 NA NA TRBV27 TGTGCCAGCAGTTTACTGGTAGGTCCACGGGGGTACGAGCAGTACTTC CASSLLVGPRGYEQYF
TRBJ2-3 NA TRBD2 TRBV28 TGTGCCAGCAGTTCCCGACTAGCGGTGAACGCAGATACGCAGTATTTT CASSSRLAVNADTQYF
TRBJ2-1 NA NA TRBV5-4 TGTGCCACGAGGGCCAGCGTGAATGAGCAGTTCTTC CATRASVNEQFF
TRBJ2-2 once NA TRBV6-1 TGTGCCAGCAGACCCCTTGACAACACCGGGGAGCTGTTTTTT CASRPLDNTGELFF
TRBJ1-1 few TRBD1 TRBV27 TGTGCCAGCGGGGGACAGCCGGGCGCAAGGGAAGCTTTCTTT CASGGQPGAREAFF
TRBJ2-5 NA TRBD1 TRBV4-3 TGCGCCAGCAGCTTCTCTACAGGGGCTGGAGAGACCCAGTACTTC CASSFSTGAGETQYF
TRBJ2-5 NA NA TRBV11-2 TGTGCCAGCAGCTTAAGGGCAGTACAAGAGACCCAGTACTTC CASSLRAVQETQYF
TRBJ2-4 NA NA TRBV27 TGTGCCAGCAGTTTCAGAAGCGGAGAAGCCAAAAACATTCAGTACTTC CASSFRSGEAKNIQYF
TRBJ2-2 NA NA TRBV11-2 TGTGCCAGCAGCTTAGGCGGGCGGCAAGTGGGCGGGGAGCTGTTTTTT CASSLGGRQVGGELFF
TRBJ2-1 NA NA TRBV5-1 TGCGCCAGCAGCTCGGGACTGGAGCAGAGCTCCTACAATGAGCAGTTCTTC CASSSGLEQSSYNEQFF
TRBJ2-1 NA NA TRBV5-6 TGTGCCAGCAGCTTATGGTCTCTTAACCCTTACAATGAGCAGTTCTTC CASSLWSLNPYNEQFF
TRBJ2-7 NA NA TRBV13 TGTGCCAGCAGCTATCGAGGGAGCCACGAGCAGTACTTC CASSYRGSHEQYF
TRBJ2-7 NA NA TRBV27 TGTGCCAGCAGGGGACTCGCCAGGGAGCAGTACTTC CASRGLAREQYF
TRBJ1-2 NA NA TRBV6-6 TGTGCCAGCAGTTGCAATTACCCCGAGTTAGACTGCTACACCTTC CASSCNYPELDCYTF
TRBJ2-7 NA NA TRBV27 TGTGCCAGCAGTTTGACTAGTAGGTACGAGCAGTACTTC CASSLTSRYEQYF
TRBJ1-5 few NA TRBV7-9 TGTGCCAGCAGCCGGGACGGCAGCCATCAGCCCCAGCATTTT CASSRDGSHQPQHF
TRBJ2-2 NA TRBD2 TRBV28 TGTGCCAGCAGTTACGGACTAGCGGGAGTCGGGGAGCTGTTTTTT CASSYGLAGVGELFF
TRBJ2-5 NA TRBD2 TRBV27 TGTGCCAGCAGTTTCCTCGGACTAGCGGGAGAGGAAGAGACCCAGTACTTC CASSFLGLAGEEETQYF
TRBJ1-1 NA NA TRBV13 TGTGCCAGCAGCTTAGACCCCGGTACGGCCATCATGAACACTGAAGCTTTCTTT CASSLDPGTAIMNTEAFF
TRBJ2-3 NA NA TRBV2 TGTGCCAGCAGTTCGGGGCAGTATTTT CASSSGQYF
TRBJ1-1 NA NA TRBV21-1 TGTGCCAGCAGCAAAGAATCCCGGGATTCCAGGACTGAAGCTTTCTTT CASSKESRDSRTEAFF